These T cell receptor beta chains were read from a single sample in a study of beta chain features in type 1 diabetes. Assay used: immunoSEQ multiplex PCR; TCRdb lists only in-frame clones, some missing. The sample contains about 650,000 clones, about an eighth of which appear only once. The sequenced material came from naive CD4+ T cells from blood. The receptors here all came from a young man with type 1 diabetes. CDR3s include the opening cysteine and the closing phenylalanine or tryptophan. The D gene is left open where the match is weak. Size tells how often a clone was seen (once, few, many) or the class of an expanded clone, and some rows leave it out.

j_call v_call d_call clone_size cdr3_aa cdr3_nt
TRBJ1-1 TRBV9 . few CASSVASLNTEAFF TGTGCCAGCAGCGTAGCTAGCCTGAACACTGAAGCTTTCTTT
TRBJ1-2 TRBV9 . few CASSVGFGVLANYGYTF TGTGCCAGCAGCGTAGGATTTGGAGTACTTGCTAACTATGGCTACACCTTC
TRBJ2-2 TRBV4-1 . few CASSQEGTVSGELFF TGCGCCAGCAGCCAGGAAGGGACGGTATCCGGGGAGCTGTTTTTT
TRBJ1-2 TRBV18 . . CASSPPSTGLYGYTF TGTGCCAGCTCACCACCGTCTACAGGGCTCTATGGCTACACCTTC
TRBJ1-6 TRBV7-9 . few CASSPSPDSPLHF TGTGCCAGCAGCCCGTCACCGGATTCACCCCTCCACTTT
TRBJ2-3 TRBV28 TRBD2 few CASSLSGGSGTDTQYF TGTGCCAGCAGTTTATCGGGGGGTTCGGGCACAGATACGCAGTATTTT
TRBJ1-2 TRBV6-5 . . CASSPRDNYGYTF TGTGCCAGCAGTCCGAGGGATAACTATGGCTACACCTTC
TRBJ1-5 TRBV6-6 . . CASSLAQGQNQPQHF TGTGCCAGCAGCCTTGCGCAGGGACAAAATCAGCCCCAGCATTTT
TRBJ1-5 TRBV30 . . CAWSLTEGQPQHF TGTGCCTGGAGTTTAACCGAGGGTCAGCCCCAGCATTTT
TRBJ2-7 TRBV18 TRBD2 . CASSRSGISYEEQYF TGTGCCAGCTCACGGAGCGGGATCTCCTACGAGGAGCAGTACTTC
TRBJ1-1 TRBV7-9 . . CASTISGVGTEAFF TGTGCCAGCACCATTTCGGGGGTTGGGACTGAAGCTTTCTTT
TRBJ1-6 TRBV25-1 TRBD1 few CASSAHQGGEGSPLHF TGTGCCAGCAGTGCACACCAGGGGGGGGAAGGATCACCCCTCCACTTT
TRBJ2-7 TRBV6-5 TRBD1 few CASSSYGQGHHEQYF TGTGCCAGCAGTTCCTACGGACAGGGTCACCACGAGCAGTACTTC
TRBJ2-3 TRBV7-2 TRBD1 few CASSWPPGQGTDTQYF TGTGCCAGCAGCTGGCCGCCGGGACAGGGCACAGATACGCAGTATTTT
TRBJ2-2 TRBV6-5 TRBD1 once CASSSGQGYTGELFF TGTGCCAGCAGTTCCGGACAGGGGTACACCGGGGAGCTGTTTTTT
TRBJ1-2 TRBV7-2 . . CASNLRRSYGYTF TGTGCCAGCAACCTAAGGCGGAGTTATGGCTACACCTTC
TRBJ1-1 TRBV25-1 . few CASSEFAGGYTEAFF TGTGCCAGCAGTGAATTCGCCGGGGGATATACTGAAGCTTTCTTT
TRBJ2-7 TRBV7-6 . few CASSFTGADEQYF TGTGCCAGCAGCTTTACTGGAGCCGACGAGCAGTACTTC
TRBJ1-1 TRBV10-3 . . CAISELGGTEAFF TGTGCCATCAGTGAATTAGGGGGGACTGAAGCTTTCTTT
TRBJ1-6 TRBV25-1 TRBD1 few CASSEFQGGHSPLHF TGTGCCAGCAGTGAATTTCAGGGGGGGCATTCACCCCTCCACTTT
TRBJ1-2 TRBV7-2 . . CASSLGTAAWGYTF TGTGCCAGCAGCTTAGGTACGGCTGCCTGGGGCTACACCTTC
TRBJ2-2 TRBV9 TRBD1 . CASSSSGTGELTGELFF TGTGCCAGCAGCTCCTCCGGGACAGGGGAACTAACCGGGGAGCTGTTTTTT
TRBJ1-1 TRBV5-1 . few CASRFNRGPMNTEAFF TGCGCCAGCAGGTTTAATAGAGGTCCTATGAACACTGAAGCTTTCTTT
TRBJ2-1 TRBV9 . . CASSVVSSSSYNEQFF TGTGCCAGCAGCGTAGTATCTTCGAGCTCCTACAATGAGCAGTTCTTC
TRBJ1-2 TRBV6-5 . . CASSASGGYTF TGTGCCAGCAGTGCCTCTGGGGGCTACACCTTC
TRBJ2-7 TRBV29-1 . few CSVRTGPSSYEQYF TGCAGCGTTAGAACGGGACCAAGCTCCTACGAGCAGTACTTC
TRBJ2-7 TRBV30 TRBD1 few CAWGDPGQGKGQYF TGTGCCTGGGGAGACCCGGGACAGGGGAAAGGGCAGTACTTC
TRBJ2-2 TRBV7-9 . few CASSFSGTDNTGELFF TGTGCCAGCAGCTTCTCCGGGACTGATAACACCGGGGAGCTGTTTTTT
TRBJ1-6 TRBV2 . . CASSVGGWSPLHF TGTGCCAGCAGTGTGGGAGGATGGTCACCCCTCCACTTT
TRBJ1-6 TRBV5-1 . few CASSLANVGDSPLHF TGCGCCAGCAGCTTGGCCAATGTCGGGGACTCACCCCTCCACTTT
TRBJ2-7 TRBV5-8 . few CASSYNRVDEQYF TGTGCCAGCAGCTATAACAGGGTCGACGAGCAGTACTTC
TRBJ1-5 TRBV12-5 . few CASAFGGTNQPQHF TGTGCTAGTGCCTTCGGGGGGACCAATCAGCCCCAGCATTTT